These T cell receptor beta chains were read from a single sample in a study of regulatory T cells in long-lasting Graves disease. TCRdb re-called the multiplex PCR reads with MiXCR, one entry per CDR3 protein. The data contain about 540,000 distinct CDR3 sequences, roughly 14% of them singletons. Another study also made use of these data, one on T cells in Graves' hyperthyroidism and ophthalmopathy.

This sample comprised peripheral blood mononuclear cells (PBMCs), obtained at new diagnosis, from a patient treated with antithyroid drugs. The source is a man under 40 with Graves disease. The CDR3 runs from the conserved cysteine through the conserved F or W. A D gene is named only where the DNA matches it firmly. Clone size is given for some rows only: seen once, a few or many times, or a class if the clone is expanded.

TRBV6-1	.	many	TRBJ2-3	TGTGCCAGCAGTGAATCGGCCGAGGATACGCAGTATTTT	CASSESAEDTQYF
TRBV19	.	.	TRBJ1-1	TGTGCCAGTAGTATAGGGCTTGGTGAAGCTTTCTTT	CASSIGLGEAFF
TRBV7-8	.	many	TRBJ2-7	TGTGCCAGCAGACCGGGGCGTCAGGGGGGACTTAATTACGAGCAGTACTTC	CASRPGRQGGLNYEQYF
TRBV20-1	TRBD1	many	TRBJ1-1	TGCAGTGCGAAACAGGGGGGGGAAGCTTTCTTT	CSAKQGGEAFF
TRBV5-1	TRBD2	many	TRBJ2-2	TGCGCCAGCAGCTTCGGCGGGGGACACACCGGGGAGCTGTTTTTT	CASSFGGGHTGELFF
TRBV7-2	.	.	TRBJ2-7	TGTGCCAGCAGCTTTCACGGGGGACCCTGCGAGCAGTACTTC	CASSFHGGPCEQYF
TRBV4-1	TRBD1	few	TRBJ2-5	TGCGCCAGCAGCCCCAGGACAGGGCGTCTGCGAGAGACCCAGTACTTC	CASSPRTGRLRETQYF
TRBV12-3/TRBV12-4	.	many	TRBJ1-1	TGTGCCAGTACTTTACAGGGTAAAGCTTTCTTT	CASTLQGKAFF
TRBV6-1	.	few	TRBJ2-7	TGTGCCAGCACTCTGAACAGGGACTACGAGCAGTACTTC	CASTLNRDYEQYF
TRBV6-1	TRBD2	.	TRBJ2-3	TGTGCCAGCAGAATACGACTAGCGGGAATAAGCACAGATACGCAGTATTTT	CASRIRLAGISTDTQYF
TRBV6-2/TRBV6-3	.	many	TRBJ2-5	TGTGCCAGCAGTTACGGCAGTGTGGAGACCCAGTACTTC	CASSYGSVETQYF
TRBV29-1	TRBD1	.	TRBJ2-7	TGCAGCGTCCGAGGTGGGACAGGGGGCTACGAGCAGTACTTC	CSVRGGTGGYEQYF
TRBV27	.	few	TRBJ2-1	TGTGCCAGCGGCCAGGGGTACAATGAGCAGTTCTTC	CASGQGYNEQFF
TRBV27	TRBD1	few	TRBJ2-3	TGTGCCAGCAGTCGAGGACAGGGATCCTTTAATAGGAATAAGTATTTT	CASSRGQGSFNRNKYF
TRBV7-9	TRBD2	many	TRBJ2-3	TGTGCCAGCAGCTCAGCGAGACTAGCGGGAGTGGCGACAGATACGCAGTATTTT	CASSSARLAGVATDTQYF
TRBV3-1	.	.	TRBJ1-4	TGTGCCAGCAGCCAAGGGGACCGATGGAGTGAAAAACTGTTTTTT	CASSQGDRWSEKLFF
TRBV7-9	.	.	TRBJ2-1	TGTGCCAGCAGCTTACCTAGCTGGTATTACAATGAGCAGTTCTTC	CASSLPSWYYNEQFF
TRBV2	TRBD1	many	TRBJ2-7	TGTGCCAGCAGCCTCGGACAGGGAGGGCAGTACTTC	CASSLGQGGQYF
TRBV27	TRBD1	many	TRBJ2-1	TGTGCCAGCCGTGGGCGACAGGGGTGGCCCTACAATGAGCAGTTCTTC	CASRGRQGWPYNEQFF
TRBV3-1	.	few	TRBJ2-6	TGTGCCAGCAGTCATAGATCTGGGGCCAACGTCCTGACTTTC	CASSHRSGANVLTF
TRBV29-1	.	many	TRBJ2-3	TGCAGCGTTGAAGCCAGCGGGTATAACACAGATACGCAGTATTTT	CSVEASGYNTDTQYF
TRBV20-1	.	.	TRBJ1-3	TGCAGTGCTAGAGATCTTAGGGGGGGTTCTGGAAACACCATATATTTT	CSARDLRGGSGNTIYF
TRBV6-8	.	few	TRBJ2-7	TGTGCCCTCGGGCGGGTAACCTACGAGCAGTACTTC	CALGRVTYEQYF
TRBV10-3	.	many	TRBJ1-1	TGTGCCATCAGTGAGAGGGCAGGGAACACTGAAGCTTTCTTT	CAISERAGNTEAFF
TRBV11-2	.	many	TRBJ2-3	TGTGCCAGCAGCTTAGGGAGGGAACTAGCGACCAGGGGGCAGTATTTT	CASSLGRELATRGQYF
TRBV20-1	TRBD1	few	TRBJ2-5	TGCAGTGGAGGGCTAGGCAGGGGGCGGGTGGAGACCCAGTACTTC	CSGGLGRGRVETQYF
TRBV9	TRBD2	many	TRBJ2-1	TGTGCCAGCAGTGGGAGGTGGACTAGCGGGAGCTCCTACAATGAGCAGTTCTTC	CASSGRWTSGSSYNEQFF
TRBV20-1	.	many	TRBJ1-6	TGCAGTGCTAGAGTGGGGGGGCTACCTAATTCACCCCTCCACTTT	CSARVGGLPNSPLHF
TRBV15	.	few	TRBJ1-6	TGTGCCACCAGGGCCGGGACCTTTTTTTATAATTCACCCCTCCACTTT	CATRAGTFFYNSPLHF
TRBV28	TRBD2	many	TRBJ2-1	TGTGCCAGCAGTTTAGTAGCGGGAGGGGACCGGGATGAGCAGTTCTTC	CASSLVAGGDRDEQFF
TRBV7-9	TRBD2	many	TRBJ2-5	TGTGCCAGCAGCTTAAAGCTAGCGGGAGCAGGCGGGACCCAGTACTTC	CASSLKLAGAGGTQYF
TRBV29-1	.	many	TRBJ1-1	TGCAGCGTTGAAATTTTTCTGGGGGACAACACTGAAGCTTTCTTT	CSVEIFLGDNTEAFF
TRBV7-2	TRBD2	many	TRBJ2-1	TGTGCCAGCAGTTCTTACCAGCGGGAGGTTCCGTTCTTC	CASSSYQREVPFF
TRBV12-5	.	.	TRBJ1-3	TGTGCTAGTGGTTTGGTAGTCGGGGATCTCGGAAACACCATATATTTT	CASGLVVGDLGNTIYF
TRBV5-1	TRBD2	many	TRBJ2-1	TGCGCCAGCAGCTTATTGGCGGGAGGGGGTCCCTCCTACAATGAGCAGTTCTTC	CASSLLAGGGPSYNEQFF
TRBV4-2	.	few	TRBJ2-6	TGTGCCAGCAGCCAAGAAACTGGTGGGGCCAACGTCCTGACTTTC	CASSQETGGANVLTF
TRBV5-4	.	.	TRBJ2-7	TGTGCCAGCAGCTTGGGGCAGGGGATCTCCGAGCAGTACTTC	CASSLGQGISEQYF
TRBV6-1	.	.	TRBJ1-4	TGTGCCACCACCGCTCGGGACCCAAGGGGGGAAAAACTGTTTTTT	CATTARDPRGEKLFF
TRBV28	.	few	TRBJ2-4	TGTGCCAGCAGTTTCGGACCAACTCAGTACTTC	CASSFGPTQYF
TRBV20-1	TRBD2	many	TRBJ2-5	TGCAGTGCCAAATTAGGGACTAGCGGACAAGAGACCCAGTACTTC	CSAKLGTSGQETQYF
TRBV2	TRBD1	.	TRBJ1-6	TGTGCCAGCAGCGGGGACAGTAATTCACCCCTCCACTTT	CASSGDSNSPLHF
TRBV10-2	TRBD2	few	TRBJ2-5	TGCGCCAGCAGGACTAGCGGGAGGGGGGAGACCCAGTACTTC	CASRTSGRGETQYF
TRBV2	TRBD2	many	TRBJ2-7	TGTGCCAGCAGCACGGGGGGGAGGGGGAACGAGCAGTACTTC	CASSTGGRGNEQYF
TRBV12-3/TRBV12-4	TRBD1	many	TRBJ2-3	TGTGCCAGCAGTTTGGTGGCAGGGGGCCCCTCTAGCACAGATACGCAGTATTTT	CASSLVAGGPSSTDTQYF
TRBV20-1	TRBD1	few	TRBJ2-1	TGCAGTGGACCGGGACAGGGGGCAGGTGAGCAGTTCTTC	CSGPGQGAGEQFF
TRBV25-1	.	.	TRBJ2-4	TGTGCCAGCAGTGATCACGGTGACATTCAGTACTTC	CASSDHGDIQYF
TRBV14	TRBD1	many	TRBJ2-5	TGTGCCAGCAGCCAGACAGGGAGTGGGGAGACCCAGTACTTC	CASSQTGSGETQYF
TRBV7-2	TRBD2	many	TRBJ2-5	TGTGCCAGCAGCAAAGGGCCTAGCGGGAGGGCCAGGGGAGAGACCCAGTACTTC	CASSKGPSGRARGETQYF
TRBV28	.	many	TRBJ2-1	TGTGCCAGCAGATCATACAATGAGCAGTTCTTC	CASRSYNEQFF
TRBV19	TRBD2	.	TRBJ2-7	TGTGCCAGTAGTATAGGGGCTAGCGGAACCAATGAGCAGTACTTC	CASSIGASGTNEQYF
TRBV9	TRBD2	.	TRBJ2-7	TGTGCCAGCAGCGTCCATAGCGGGAGAACCTCCTACGAGCAGTACTTC	CASSVHSGRTSYEQYF
TRBV20-1	.	many	TRBJ2-5	TGCAGTGCTAGTATGATAGGGGGACGAGAGACCCAGTACTTC	CSASMIGGRETQYF
TRBV5-6	.	once	TRBJ2-5	TGTGCCAGCAGCGACGACGCACTCCGGGGAGAGACCCAGTACTTC	CASSDDALRGETQYF
TRBV12-3/TRBV12-4	TRBD1	many	TRBJ1-1	TGTGCCAGCAGGAACAGGGGGGAAACTGAAGCTTTCTTT	CASRNRGETEAFF
TRBV7-9	.	.	TRBJ2-7	TGTGCCAGCAGCGTAACGACTAGTGCCGAGCAGTACTTC	CASSVTTSAEQYF